This T cell receptor (beta chain) is from a study of human T cells and chemical hapten exposure. TCRdb re-derived calls from the RACE reads in MiXCR, one entry per CDR3 protein. The sample has around 180,000 distinct CDR3 sequences; more than 25% are singletons. Time point defined: pre-sensitization, week 0. Noted treatment: therapeutic diphenylcyclopropenone sensitization with weekly scalp DPC. This CDR3 contains 12 residues. Germline assignment: CDR1 MNHEY and CDR2 SVGEGT. J was trimmed by 6 bases and V by 6 bases; bases with no gene match: 5. The receptor was isolated from a young woman with alopecia areata. Some clones in this sample may be carry-over from other donors' samples. The chain recombines TRBV6-2 or TRBV6-3 with TRBJ2-7; 7 nucleotides line up with TRBD2. The sequencing used whole blood, collected in connection with sensitization to the hapten diphenylcyclopropenone (DPC). CDR3: CASRATSSEQYF. The CDR3 DNA sequence: TGTGCCAGCAGGGCGACTAGCTCCGAGCAGTACTTC.